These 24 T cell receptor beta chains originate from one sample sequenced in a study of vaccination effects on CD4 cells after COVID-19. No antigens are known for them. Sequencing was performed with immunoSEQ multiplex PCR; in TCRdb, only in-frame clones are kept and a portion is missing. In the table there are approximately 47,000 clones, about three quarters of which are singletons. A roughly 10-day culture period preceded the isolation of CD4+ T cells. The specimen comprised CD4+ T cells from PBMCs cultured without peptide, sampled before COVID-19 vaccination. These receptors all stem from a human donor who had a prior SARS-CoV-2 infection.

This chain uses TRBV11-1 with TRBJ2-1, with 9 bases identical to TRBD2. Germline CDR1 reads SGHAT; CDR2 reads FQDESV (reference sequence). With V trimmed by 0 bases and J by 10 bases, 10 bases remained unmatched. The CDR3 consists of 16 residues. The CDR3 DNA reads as TGTGCCAGCAGCTTAGCGTCTAGCGGGGCTTGGGGGGAGCAGTTCTTC. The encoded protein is CASSLASSGAWGEQFF.

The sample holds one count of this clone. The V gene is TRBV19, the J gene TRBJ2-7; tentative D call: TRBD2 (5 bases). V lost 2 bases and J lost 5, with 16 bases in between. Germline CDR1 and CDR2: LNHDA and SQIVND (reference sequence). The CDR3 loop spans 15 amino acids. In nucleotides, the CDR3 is TGTGCCAGTAGTATATCGGGCCAGGCGAGGGACGAGCAGTACTTC. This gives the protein CASSISGQARDEQYF.

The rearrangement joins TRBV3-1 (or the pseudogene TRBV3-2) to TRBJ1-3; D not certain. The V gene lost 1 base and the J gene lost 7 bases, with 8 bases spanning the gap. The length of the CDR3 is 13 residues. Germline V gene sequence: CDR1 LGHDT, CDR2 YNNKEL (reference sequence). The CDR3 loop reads CASSQGLSNTIYF. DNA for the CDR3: TGTGCCAGCAGCCAAGGTCTGTCGAACACCATATATTTT.

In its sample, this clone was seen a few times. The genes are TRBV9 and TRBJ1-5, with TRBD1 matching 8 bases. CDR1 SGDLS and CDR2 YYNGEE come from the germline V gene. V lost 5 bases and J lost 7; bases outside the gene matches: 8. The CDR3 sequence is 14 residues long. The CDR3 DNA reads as TGTGCCAGCAGTCAGACAGGGGCCCTCCAGCCCCAGCATTTT. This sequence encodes CASSQTGALQPQHF.

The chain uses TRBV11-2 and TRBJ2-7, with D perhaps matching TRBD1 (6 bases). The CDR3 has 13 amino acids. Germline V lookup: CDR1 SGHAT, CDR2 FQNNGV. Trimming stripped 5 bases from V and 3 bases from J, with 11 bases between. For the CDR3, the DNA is TGTGCCAGCAGCCCGGACAGATTCTACGAGCAGTACTTC. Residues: CASSPDRFYEQYF.

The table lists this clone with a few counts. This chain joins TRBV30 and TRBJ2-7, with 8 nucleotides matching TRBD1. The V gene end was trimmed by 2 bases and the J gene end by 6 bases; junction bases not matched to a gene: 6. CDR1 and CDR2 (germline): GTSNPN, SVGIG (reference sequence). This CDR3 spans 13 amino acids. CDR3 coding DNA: TGTGCCTGGAGTACCAGGGGGCCGGGCGAGCAGTACTTC. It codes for CAWSTRGPGEQYF.

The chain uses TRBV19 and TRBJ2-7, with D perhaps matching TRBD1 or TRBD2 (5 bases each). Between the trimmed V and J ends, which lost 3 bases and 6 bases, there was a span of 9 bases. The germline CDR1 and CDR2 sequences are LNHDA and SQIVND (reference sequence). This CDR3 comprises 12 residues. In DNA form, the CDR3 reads TGTGCCAGTAGTATTCCCGGGGCCGAGCAGTACTTC. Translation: CASSIPGAEQYF.

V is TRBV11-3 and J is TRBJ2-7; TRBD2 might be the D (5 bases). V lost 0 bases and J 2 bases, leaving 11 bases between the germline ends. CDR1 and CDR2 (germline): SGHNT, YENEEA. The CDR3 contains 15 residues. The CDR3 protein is CASSLDGQRPYEQYF. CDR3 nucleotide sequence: TGTGCCAGCAGCTTAGACGGCCAGCGGCCCTACGAGCAGTACTTC.

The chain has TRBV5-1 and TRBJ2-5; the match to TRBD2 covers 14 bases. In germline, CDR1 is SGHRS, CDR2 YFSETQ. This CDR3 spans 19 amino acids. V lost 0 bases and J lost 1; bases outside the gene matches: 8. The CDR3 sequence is CASSLGTSGGPLIQETQYF. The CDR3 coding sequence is TGCGCCAGCAGCTTGGGGACTAGCGGGGGGCCTCTGATCCAAGAGACCCAGTACTTC.

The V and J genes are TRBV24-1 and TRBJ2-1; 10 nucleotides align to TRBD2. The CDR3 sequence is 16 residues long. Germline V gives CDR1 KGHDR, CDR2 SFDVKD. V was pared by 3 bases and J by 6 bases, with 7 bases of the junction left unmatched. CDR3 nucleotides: TGTGCCACCAGTGATGCCCTAGCGGGAGAGGTCAATGAGCAGTTCTTC. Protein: CATSDALAGEVNEQFF.

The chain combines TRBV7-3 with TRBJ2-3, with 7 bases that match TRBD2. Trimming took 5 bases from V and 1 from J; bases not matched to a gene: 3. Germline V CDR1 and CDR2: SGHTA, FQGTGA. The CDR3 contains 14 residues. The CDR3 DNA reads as TGTGCCAGCAGCCCTCTAGCGGGCACAGATACGCAGTATTTT. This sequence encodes CASSPLAGTDTQYF.

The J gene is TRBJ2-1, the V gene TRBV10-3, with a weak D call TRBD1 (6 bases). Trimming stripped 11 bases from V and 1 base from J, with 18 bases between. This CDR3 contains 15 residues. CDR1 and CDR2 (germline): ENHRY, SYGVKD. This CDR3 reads CAAGRGQGSYNEQFF. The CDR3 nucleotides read TGTGCCGCCGGGCGTGGGCAGGGGTCCTACAATGAGCAGTTCTTC.

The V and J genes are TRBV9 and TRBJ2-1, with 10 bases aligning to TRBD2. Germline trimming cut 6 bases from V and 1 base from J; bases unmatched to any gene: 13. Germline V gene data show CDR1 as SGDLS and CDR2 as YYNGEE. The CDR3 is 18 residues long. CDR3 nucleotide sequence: TGTGCCAGCACCAAGGGCCCTAGCGGGAGCTTTTCCTACAATGAGCAGTTCTTC. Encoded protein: CASTKGPSGSFSYNEQFF.

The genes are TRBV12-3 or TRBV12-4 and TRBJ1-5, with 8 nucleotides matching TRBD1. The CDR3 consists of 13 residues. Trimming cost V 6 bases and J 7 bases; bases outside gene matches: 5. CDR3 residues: CASRGQVGQPQHF. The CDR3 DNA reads TGTGCCAGCAGGGGACAGGTTGGGCAGCCCCAGCATTTT.

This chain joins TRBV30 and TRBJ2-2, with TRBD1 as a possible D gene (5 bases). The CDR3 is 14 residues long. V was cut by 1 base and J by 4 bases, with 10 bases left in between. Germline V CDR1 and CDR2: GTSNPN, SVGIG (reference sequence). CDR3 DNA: TGTGCCTGGAGTGAGCACAGGAGCACCGGGGAGCTGTTTTTT. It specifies CAWSEHRSTGELFF. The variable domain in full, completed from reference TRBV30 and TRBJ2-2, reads SQTIHQWPATLVQPVGSPLSLECTVEGTSNPNLYWYRQAAGRGLQLLFYSVGIGQISSEVPQNLSASRPQDRQFILSSKKLLLSDSGFYLCAWSEHRSTGELFFGEGSRLTVL.

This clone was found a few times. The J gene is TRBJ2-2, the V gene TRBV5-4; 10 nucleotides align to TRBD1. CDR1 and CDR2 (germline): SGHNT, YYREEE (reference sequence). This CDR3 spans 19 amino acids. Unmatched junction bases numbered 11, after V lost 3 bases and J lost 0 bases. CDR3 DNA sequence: TGTGCCAGCAGCTGGGGCACCACCGGGACAGGGGCGAACACCGGGGAGCTGTTTTTT. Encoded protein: CASSWGTTGTGANTGELFF.

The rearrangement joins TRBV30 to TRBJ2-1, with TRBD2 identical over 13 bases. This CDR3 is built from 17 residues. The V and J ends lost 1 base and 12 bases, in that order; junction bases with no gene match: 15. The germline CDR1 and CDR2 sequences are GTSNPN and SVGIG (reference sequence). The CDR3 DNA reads TGTGCCTGGAGTGGGGTAGGAGGGACTAGCGGGATAATAGGGCAGTTCTTC. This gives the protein CAWSGVGGTSGIIGQFF.

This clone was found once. This CDR3 reads CASSLRSGGAAEQYF. As DNA, the CDR3 is TGTGCCAGCAGCTTGCGTAGCGGGGGGGCCGCCGAGCAGTACTTC. The chain has TRBV5-4 and TRBJ2-7, with 11 bases fitting TRBD2. Germline-derived CDR1 and CDR2 are SGHNT and YYREEE (reference sequence). V dropped 1 base and J dropped 6; count of bases not matched to a gene: 6. The CDR3 spans 15 residues.

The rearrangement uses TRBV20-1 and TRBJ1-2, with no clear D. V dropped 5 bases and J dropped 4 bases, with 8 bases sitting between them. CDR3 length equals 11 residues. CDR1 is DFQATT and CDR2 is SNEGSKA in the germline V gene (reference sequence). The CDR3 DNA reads TGCAGTGCTTATAATTCCTATGGCTACACCTTC. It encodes CSAYNSYGYTF.

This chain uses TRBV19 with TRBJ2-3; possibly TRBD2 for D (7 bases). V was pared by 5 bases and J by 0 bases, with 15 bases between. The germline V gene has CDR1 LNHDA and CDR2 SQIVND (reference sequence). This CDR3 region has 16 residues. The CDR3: CASSLMGGASTDTQYF. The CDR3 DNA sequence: TGTGCCAGTAGTCTTATGGGGGGGGCTAGCACAGATACGCAGTATTTT.

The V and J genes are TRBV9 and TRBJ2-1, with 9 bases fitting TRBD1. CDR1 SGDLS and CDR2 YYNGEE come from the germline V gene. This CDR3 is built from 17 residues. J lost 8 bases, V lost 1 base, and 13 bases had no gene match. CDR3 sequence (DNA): TGTGCCAGCAGCGTACAAGGTAGGGGACAGGGTTTGGATGAGCAGTTCTTC. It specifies CASSVQGRGQGLDEQFF.

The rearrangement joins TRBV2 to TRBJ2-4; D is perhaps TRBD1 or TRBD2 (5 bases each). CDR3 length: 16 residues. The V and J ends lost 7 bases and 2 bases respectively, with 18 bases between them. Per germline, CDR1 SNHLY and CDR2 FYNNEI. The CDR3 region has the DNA TGTGCCAGCAACCGGGGCAGGGAGTTTTCCAAAAACATTCAGTACTTC. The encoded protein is CASNRGREFSKNIQYF.

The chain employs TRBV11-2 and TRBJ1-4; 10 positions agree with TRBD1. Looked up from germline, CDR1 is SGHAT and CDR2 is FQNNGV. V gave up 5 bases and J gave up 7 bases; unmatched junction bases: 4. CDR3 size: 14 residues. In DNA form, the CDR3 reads TGTGCCAGCAGCCGGGACAGGGGTGGTGAAAAACTGTTTTTT. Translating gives CASSRDRGGEKLFF. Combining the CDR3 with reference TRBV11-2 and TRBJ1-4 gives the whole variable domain EAGVAQSPRYKIIEKRQSVAFWCNPISGHATLYWYQQILGQGPKLLIQFQNNGVVDDSQLPKDRFSAERLKGVDSTLKIQPAKLEDSAVYLCASSRDRGGEKLFFGSGTQLSVL.

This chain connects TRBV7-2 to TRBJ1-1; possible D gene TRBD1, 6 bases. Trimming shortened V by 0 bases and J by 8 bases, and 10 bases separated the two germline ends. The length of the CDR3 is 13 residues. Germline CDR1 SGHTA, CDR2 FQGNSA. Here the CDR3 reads CASSLAVGAEAFF. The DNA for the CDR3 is TGTGCCAGCAGCTTAGCGGTGGGGGCGGAAGCTTTCTTT.